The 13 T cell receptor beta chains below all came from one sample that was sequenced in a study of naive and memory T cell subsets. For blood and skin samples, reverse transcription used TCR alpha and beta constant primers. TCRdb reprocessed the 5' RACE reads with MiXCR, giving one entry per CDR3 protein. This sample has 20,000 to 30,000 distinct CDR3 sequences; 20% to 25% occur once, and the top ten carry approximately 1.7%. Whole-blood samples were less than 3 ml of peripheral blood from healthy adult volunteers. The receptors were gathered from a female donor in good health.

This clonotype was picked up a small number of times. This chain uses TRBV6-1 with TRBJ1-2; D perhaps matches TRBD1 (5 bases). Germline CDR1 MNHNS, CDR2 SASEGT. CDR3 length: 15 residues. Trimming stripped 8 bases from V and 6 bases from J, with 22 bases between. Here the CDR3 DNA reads TGTGCCAGCCTCGGCCTTCAGGCGGGGGTCAATGGCTACACCTTC. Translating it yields CASLGLQAGVNGYTF.

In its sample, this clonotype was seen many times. CDR3 coding DNA: TGTGCCAGCAGCCGTAGACCCGACGAGCAGTACTTC. This sequence encodes CASSRRPDEQYF. The chain is built from TRBV11-2 and TRBJ2-7; D remains ambiguous. V dropped 5 bases and J dropped 5 bases, with 10 bases sitting between them. The germline CDR1 and CDR2 sequences are SGHAT and FQNNGV. The CDR3 sequence is 12 residues long.

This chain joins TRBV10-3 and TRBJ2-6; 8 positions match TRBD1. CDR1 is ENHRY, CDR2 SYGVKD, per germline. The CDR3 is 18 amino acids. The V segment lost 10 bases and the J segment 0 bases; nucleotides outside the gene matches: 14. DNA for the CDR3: TGTGCCACAAGGGGACAGGCTAAATTTCACTCTGGGGCCAACGTCCTGACTTTC. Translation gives CATRGQAKFHSGANVLTF.

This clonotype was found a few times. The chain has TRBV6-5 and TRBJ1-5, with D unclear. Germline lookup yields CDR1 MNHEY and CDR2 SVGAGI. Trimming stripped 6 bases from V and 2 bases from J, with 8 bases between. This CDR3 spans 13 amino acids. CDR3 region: CASRGSGNQPQHF. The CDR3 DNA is TGTGCCAGCAGGGGGTCGGGCAATCAGCCCCAGCATTTT.

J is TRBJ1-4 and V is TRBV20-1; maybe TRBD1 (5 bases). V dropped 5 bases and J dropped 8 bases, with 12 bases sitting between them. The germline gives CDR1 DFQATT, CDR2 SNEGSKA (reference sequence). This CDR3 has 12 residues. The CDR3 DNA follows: TGCAGTGCTGCCGCGGGGGAGGAAAAACTGTTTTTT. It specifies CSAAAGEEKLFF.

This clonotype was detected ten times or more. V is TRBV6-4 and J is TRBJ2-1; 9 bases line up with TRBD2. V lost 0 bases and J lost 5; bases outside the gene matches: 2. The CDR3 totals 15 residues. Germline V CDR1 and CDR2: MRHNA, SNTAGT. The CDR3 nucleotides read TGTGCCAGCAGTGACTCTAGCGGGAGCCACAATGAGCAGTTCTTC. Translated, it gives CASSDSSGSHNEQFF.

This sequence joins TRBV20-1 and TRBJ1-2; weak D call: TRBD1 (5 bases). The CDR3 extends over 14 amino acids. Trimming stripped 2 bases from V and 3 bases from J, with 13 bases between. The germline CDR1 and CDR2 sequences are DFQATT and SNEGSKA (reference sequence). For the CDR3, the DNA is TGCAGTGCTAGATTAGAGGGGTCGGACTATGGCTACACCTTC. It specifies CSARLEGSDYGYTF.

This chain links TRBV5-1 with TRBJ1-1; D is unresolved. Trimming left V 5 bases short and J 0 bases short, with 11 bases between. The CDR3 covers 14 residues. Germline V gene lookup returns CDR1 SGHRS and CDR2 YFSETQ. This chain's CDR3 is CASRHERMNTEAFF. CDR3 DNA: TGCGCCAGCAGGCACGAGAGGATGAACACTGAAGCTTTCTTT.

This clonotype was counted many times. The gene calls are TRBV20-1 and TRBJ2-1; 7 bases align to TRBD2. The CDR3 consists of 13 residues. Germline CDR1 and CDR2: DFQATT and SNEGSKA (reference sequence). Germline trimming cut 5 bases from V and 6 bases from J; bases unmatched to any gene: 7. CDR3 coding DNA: TGCAGTGCTTGGGACTATCTCTCCAATGAGCAGTTCTTC. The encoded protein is CSAWDYLSNEQFF.

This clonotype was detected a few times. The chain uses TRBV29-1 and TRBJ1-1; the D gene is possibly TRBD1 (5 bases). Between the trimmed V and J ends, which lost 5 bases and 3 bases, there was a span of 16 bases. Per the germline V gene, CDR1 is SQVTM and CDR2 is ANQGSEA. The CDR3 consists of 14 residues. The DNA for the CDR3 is TGCAGCGTTCTGACAGACGGAGAGGACACTGAAGCTTTCTTT. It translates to CSVLTDGEDTEAFF.

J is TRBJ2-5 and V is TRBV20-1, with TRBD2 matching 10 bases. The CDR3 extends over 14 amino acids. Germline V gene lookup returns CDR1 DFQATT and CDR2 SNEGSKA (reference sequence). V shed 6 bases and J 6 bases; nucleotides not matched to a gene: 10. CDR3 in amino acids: CSAAPGLARKTQYF. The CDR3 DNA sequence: TGCAGTGCGGCACCGGGACTAGCGAGGAAGACCCAGTACTTC.

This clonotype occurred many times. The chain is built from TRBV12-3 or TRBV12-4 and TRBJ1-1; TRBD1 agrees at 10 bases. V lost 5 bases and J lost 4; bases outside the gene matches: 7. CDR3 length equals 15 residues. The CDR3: CASSPTTGGGTEAFF. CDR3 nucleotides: TGTGCCAGCAGTCCGACGACAGGGGGCGGCACTGAAGCTTTCTTT.

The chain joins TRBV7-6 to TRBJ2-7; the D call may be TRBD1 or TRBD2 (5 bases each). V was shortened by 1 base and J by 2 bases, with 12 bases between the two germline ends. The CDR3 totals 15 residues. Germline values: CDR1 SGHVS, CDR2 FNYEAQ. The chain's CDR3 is CASSLEAGAAYEQYF. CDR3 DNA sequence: TGTGCCAGCAGCTTAGAGGCCGGGGCTGCCTACGAGCAGTACTTC.